Ten or more counts support the clone carrying this T cell receptor (beta chain). The data belong to a study of T cells after yellow fever vaccination. Via MiXCR, TCRdb re-called the 5' RACE reads, giving one row per CDR3 protein. This table has 12,000 to 15,000 distinct CDR3 sequences, roughly 8% appearing once. With 5 bases removed from V and 4 bases from J, the gap between germline ends came to 14 bases. In germline, CDR1 is WNHNN, CDR2 SYGVQD (reference sequence). The CDR3 covers 15 residues. The chain couples TRBV10-1 to TRBJ2-2, with TRBD1 as a possible D gene (6 bases). This sample comprised PBMCs, either bulk or a sorted T-cell subset (CD4+, CD8+, memory, or dextramer-sorted; not recorded which), obtained on the day of the yellow fever booster vaccination. The sequence was collected from a man aged 18 to 29 who received the YFV17D yellow fever vaccine. Here the CDR3 DNA reads TGCGCCAGCAGTCAACAGGGCCGGGGCACCGGGGAGCTGTTTTTT. Translation gives CASSQQGRGTGELFF.